This record covers a single T cell receptor (beta chain). Sequenced by immunoSEQ multiplex PCR; TCRdb stores in-frame clones only, minus some. The table lists just over 90,000 clones, roughly 85% of them singletons. This record comes from a study of blood T cell repertoires in COVID-19. V was pared by 1 base and J by 6 bases, with 9 bases of the junction left unmatched. This CDR3 comprises 15 residues. The germline CDR1 and CDR2 sequences are SEHNR and FQNEAQ (reference sequence). The chain joins TRBV7-9 to TRBJ2-7; the match to TRBD2 covers 7 bases. The source material was peripheral blood. The origin of this receptor is a human donor in a cohort sampled during active COVID-19. CDR3 residues: CASSLEIRTRAEQYF. The CDR3 nucleotides read TGTGCCAGCAGCTTAGAAATCCGGACTAGGGCCGAGCAGTACTTC.